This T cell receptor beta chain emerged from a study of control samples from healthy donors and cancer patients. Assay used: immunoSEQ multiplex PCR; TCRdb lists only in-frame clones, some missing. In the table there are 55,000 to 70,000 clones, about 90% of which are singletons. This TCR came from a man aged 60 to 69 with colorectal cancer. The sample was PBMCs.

Here the CDR3 DNA reads TGTGCCATCAGTGGGGGGAACACCGGGGAGCTGTTTTTT. This encodes CAISGGNTGELFF. The genes are TRBV10-3 and TRBJ2-2; D ambiguous. CDR1 and CDR2 from the germline V gene are ENHRY and SYGVKD. CDR3 length: 13 residues. Trimming shortened V by 4 bases and J by 1 base, and 4 bases separated the two germline ends.